The 7 T cell receptor beta chains below come from one sample, sequenced in a study of blood T cell repertoires in COVID-19. The repertoire was sequenced with immunoSEQ multiplex PCR; TCRdb's copy has only in-frame clones and lacks some. Counted here are about 270,000 clones, about 90% occurring once; the ten biggest clones make up roughly 12%. The sample was peripheral blood. The receptors here all came from a woman in her 30s with COVID-19, enrolled during active disease.

The V call is TRBV4-1, the J call TRBJ1-2; TRBD1 might be the D (5 bases). Trimming removed 2 bases at V and 4 bases at J, with 8 bases between. The germline V gene encodes CDR1 MGHRA and CDR2 YSYEKL. This CDR3 is built from 13 residues. The CDR3, as DNA: TGCGCCAGCAGCCAATCGACAGTCTATGGCTACACCTTC. Encoded protein: CASSQSTVYGYTF.

V gene TRBV5-5 combines with J gene TRBJ2-3; tentatively, D is TRBD2 (5 bases). The CDR3 sequence is 14 residues long. V was cut by 1 base and J by 2 bases, with 8 bases left in between. The germline gives CDR1 SGHKS, CDR2 YYEKEE (reference sequence). This chain's CDR3 is CASSLWELTDTQYF. CDR3 DNA sequence: TGTGCCAGCAGCTTGTGGGAGCTCACAGATACGCAGTATTTT.

This clone showed up just a few times. The V and J genes are TRBV5-1 and TRBJ2-7; 11 bases line up with TRBD2. The V segment lost 2 bases and the J segment 2 bases; nucleotides outside the gene matches: 3. The V gene's germline CDR1 is SGHRS and CDR2 YFSETQ. The CDR3 consists of 15 residues. Here the CDR3 reads CASSLTTSGAYEQYF. Written as DNA, the CDR3 is TGCGCCAGCAGCTTAACGACTAGCGGGGCCTACGAGCAGTACTTC.

The rearrangement joins TRBV3-1 (or the pseudogene TRBV3-2) to TRBJ2-2, with a weak D call TRBD2 (7 bases). Germline V CDR1 and CDR2: LGHDT, YNNKEL (reference sequence). The ends were cut back, 0 bases at V and 6 bases at J, with 14 bases in the middle. The CDR3 is made up of 16 amino acids. CDR3 nucleotides: TGTGCCAGCAGCCAAGAGCGGGGGCCTCGTTCCGGGGAGCTGTTTTTT. Protein sequence: CASSQERGPRSGELFF.

The V and J genes are TRBV6-5 and TRBJ2-2; 9 nucleotides match TRBD2. Per the germline V gene, CDR1 is MNHEY and CDR2 is SVGAGI. V dropped 1 base and J dropped 4; count of bases not matched to a gene: 4. CDR3 length equals 16 residues. The CDR3 coding sequence is TGTGCCAGCAGTTACTGGGCGGGGGGGCCCACCGGGGAGCTGTTTTTT. Its protein is CASSYWAGGPTGELFF.

J is TRBJ2-7 and V is TRBV3-1 (or the pseudogene TRBV3-2); a weak D match, TRBD2 (5 bases). Trimming shortened V by 1 base and J by 2 bases, and 9 bases separated the two germline ends. Germline CDR1 is LGHDT and CDR2 is YNNKEL (reference sequence). The CDR3 is 14 amino acids. CDR3 protein: CASSQVDGAYEQYF. The CDR3 bases are TGTGCCAGCAGCCAAGTTGACGGGGCCTACGAGCAGTACTTC.

The chain is built from TRBV5-6 and TRBJ2-7; 8 nucleotides align to TRBD1. The V gene's germline CDR1 is SGHDT and CDR2 YYEEEE. J gave up 3 bases and V 1 base, and 9 bases lay outside the gene matches. The CDR3 runs to 16 residues. CDR3 in amino acids: CASSLPGTGLIYEQYF. The CDR3 coding sequence is TGTGCCAGCAGCTTGCCAGGGACAGGACTGATCTACGAGCAGTACTTC.